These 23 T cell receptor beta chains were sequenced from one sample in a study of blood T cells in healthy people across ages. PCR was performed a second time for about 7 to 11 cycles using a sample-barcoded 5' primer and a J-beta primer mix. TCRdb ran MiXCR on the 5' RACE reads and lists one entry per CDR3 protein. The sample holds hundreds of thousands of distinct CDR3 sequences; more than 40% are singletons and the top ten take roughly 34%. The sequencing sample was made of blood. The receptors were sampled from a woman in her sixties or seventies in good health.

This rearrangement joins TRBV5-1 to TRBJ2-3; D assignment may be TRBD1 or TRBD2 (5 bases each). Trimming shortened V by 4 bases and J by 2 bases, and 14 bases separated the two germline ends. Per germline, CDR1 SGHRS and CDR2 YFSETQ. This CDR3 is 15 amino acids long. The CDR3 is CASSRGDGNTDTQYF. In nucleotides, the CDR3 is TGCGCCAGCAGCAGAGGGGACGGAAACACAGATACGCAGTATTTT. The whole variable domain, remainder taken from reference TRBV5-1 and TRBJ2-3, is KAGVTQTPRYLIKTRGQQVTLSCSPISGHRSVSWYQQTPGQGLQFLFEYFSETQRNKGNFPGRFSGRQFSNSRSEMNVSTLELGDSALYLCASSRGDGNTDTQYFGPGTRLTVL.

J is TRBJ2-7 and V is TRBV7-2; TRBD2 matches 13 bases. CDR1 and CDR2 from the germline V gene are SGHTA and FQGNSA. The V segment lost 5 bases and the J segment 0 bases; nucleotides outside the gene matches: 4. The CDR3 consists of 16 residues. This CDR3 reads CASSPRTSGGSYEQYF. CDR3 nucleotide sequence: TGTGCCAGCAGCCCCCGGACTAGCGGGGGCTCCTACGAGCAGTACTTC.

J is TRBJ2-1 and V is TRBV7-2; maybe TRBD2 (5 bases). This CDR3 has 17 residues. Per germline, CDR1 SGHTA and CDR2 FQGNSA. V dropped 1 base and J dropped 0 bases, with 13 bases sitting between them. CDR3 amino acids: CASSLVSGYSSYNEQFF. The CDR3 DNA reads TGTGCCAGCAGCTTAGTGAGCGGCTACAGCTCCTACAATGAGCAGTTCTTC.

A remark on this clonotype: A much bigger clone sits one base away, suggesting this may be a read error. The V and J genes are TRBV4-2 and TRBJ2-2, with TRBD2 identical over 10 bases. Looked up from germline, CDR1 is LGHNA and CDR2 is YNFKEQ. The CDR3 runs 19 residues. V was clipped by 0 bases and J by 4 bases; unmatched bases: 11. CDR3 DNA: TGTGCCAGCAGCCAAGATCCTAGCGGGGGCTGGTTGAGCACCGGGGAGCTGTTTTTT. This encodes CASSQDPSGGWLSTGELFF.

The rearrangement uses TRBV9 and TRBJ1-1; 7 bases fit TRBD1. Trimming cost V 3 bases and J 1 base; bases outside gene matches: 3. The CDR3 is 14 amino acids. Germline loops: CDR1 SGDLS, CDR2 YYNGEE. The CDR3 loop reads CASSAGQKNTEAFF. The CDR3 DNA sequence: TGTGCCAGCAGCGCGGGACAGAAGAACACTGAAGCTTTCTTT. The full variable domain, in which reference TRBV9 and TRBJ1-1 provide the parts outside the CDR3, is DSGVTQTPKHLITATGQRVTLRCSPRSGDLSVYWYQQSLDQGLQFLIQYYNGEERAKGNILERFSAQQFPDLHSELNLSSLELGDSALYFCASSAGQKNTEAFFGQGTRLTVV.

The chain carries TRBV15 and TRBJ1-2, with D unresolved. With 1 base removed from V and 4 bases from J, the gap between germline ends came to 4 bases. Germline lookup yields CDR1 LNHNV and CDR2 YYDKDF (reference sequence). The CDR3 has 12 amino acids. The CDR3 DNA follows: TGTGCCACCAGCAGAGCGACCTATGGCTACACCTTC. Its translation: CATSRATYGYTF.

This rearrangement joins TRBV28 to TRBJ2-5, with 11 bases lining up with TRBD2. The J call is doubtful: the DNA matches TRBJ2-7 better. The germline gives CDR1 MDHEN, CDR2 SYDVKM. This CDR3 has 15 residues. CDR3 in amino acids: CASSFPSGRPHEQYF. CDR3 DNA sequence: TGTGCCAGCAGTTTCCCTAGCGGGAGGCCCCACGAGCAGTACTTC.

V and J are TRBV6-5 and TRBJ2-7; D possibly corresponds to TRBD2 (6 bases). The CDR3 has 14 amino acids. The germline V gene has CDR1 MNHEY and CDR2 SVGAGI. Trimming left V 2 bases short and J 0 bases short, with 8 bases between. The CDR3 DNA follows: TGTGCCAGCAGTTACGGGCGGGACTCCTACGAGCAGTACTTC. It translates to CASSYGRDSYEQYF.

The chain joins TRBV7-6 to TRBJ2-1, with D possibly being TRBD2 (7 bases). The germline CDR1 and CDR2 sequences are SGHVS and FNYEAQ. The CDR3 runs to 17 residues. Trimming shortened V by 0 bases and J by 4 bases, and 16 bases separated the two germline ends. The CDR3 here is CASSLAQAGHGYNEQFF. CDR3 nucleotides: TGTGCCAGCAGCTTAGCCCAAGCGGGACATGGGTACAATGAGCAGTTCTTC.

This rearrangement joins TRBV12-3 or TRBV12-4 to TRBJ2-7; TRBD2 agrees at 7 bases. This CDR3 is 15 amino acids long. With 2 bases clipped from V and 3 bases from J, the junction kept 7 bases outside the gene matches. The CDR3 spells CASSLMAGVYYEQYF. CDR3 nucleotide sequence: TGTGCCAGCAGTTTAATGGCGGGAGTGTACTACGAGCAGTACTTC.

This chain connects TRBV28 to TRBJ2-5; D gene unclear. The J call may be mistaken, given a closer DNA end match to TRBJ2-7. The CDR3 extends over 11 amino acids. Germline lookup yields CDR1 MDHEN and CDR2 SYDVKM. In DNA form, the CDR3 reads TGTGCCAGCAGCATTCGGGACGAGCAGTACTTC. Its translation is CASSIRDEQYF.

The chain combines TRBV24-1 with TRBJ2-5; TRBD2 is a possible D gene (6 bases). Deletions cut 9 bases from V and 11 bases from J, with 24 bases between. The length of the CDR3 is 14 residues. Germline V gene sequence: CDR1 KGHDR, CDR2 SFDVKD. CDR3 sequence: CATEAPAGWGEQYF. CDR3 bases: TGTGCCACCGAAGCACCAGCGGGCTGGGGTGAGCAGTACTTC.

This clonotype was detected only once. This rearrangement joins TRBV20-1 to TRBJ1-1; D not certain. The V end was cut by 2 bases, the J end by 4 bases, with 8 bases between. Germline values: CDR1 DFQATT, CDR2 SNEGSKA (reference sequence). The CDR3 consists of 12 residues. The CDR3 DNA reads TGCAGTGCTAGACGGATGAGCACTGAAGCTTTCTTT. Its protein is CSARRMSTEAFF.

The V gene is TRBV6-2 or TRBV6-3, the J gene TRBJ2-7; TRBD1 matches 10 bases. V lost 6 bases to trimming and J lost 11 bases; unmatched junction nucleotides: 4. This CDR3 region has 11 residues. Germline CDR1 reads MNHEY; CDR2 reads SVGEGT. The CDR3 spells CASSRGTGEYF. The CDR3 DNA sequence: TGTGCCAGCAGCCGAGGGACAGGGGAGTACTTC.

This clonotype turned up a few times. The CDR3 coding sequence is TGTGCCAGCAGCGCGACGGGGACTGTAGTCACAGATACGCAGTATTTT. The encoded protein is CASSATGTVVTDTQYF. The chain employs TRBV9 and TRBJ2-3; D might be TRBD2 (6 bases). Trimming shortened V by 3 bases and J by 2 bases, and 16 bases separated the two germline ends. This CDR3 is built from 16 residues. Germline CDR1 SGDLS, CDR2 YYNGEE.

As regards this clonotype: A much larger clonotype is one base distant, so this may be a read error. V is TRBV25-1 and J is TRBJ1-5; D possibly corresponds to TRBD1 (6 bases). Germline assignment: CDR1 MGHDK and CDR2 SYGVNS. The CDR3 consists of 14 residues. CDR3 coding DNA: TGTGCCAGCAGTGAAAACAGGGATGGTCAGCCCCGGCATTTT. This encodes CASSENRDGQPRHF. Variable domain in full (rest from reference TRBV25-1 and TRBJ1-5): EADIYQTPRYLVIGTGKKITLECSQTMGHDKMYWYQQDPGMELHLIHYSYGVNSTEKGDLSSESTVSRIRTEHFPLTLESARPSHTSQYLCASSENRDGQPRHFGDGTRLSIL.

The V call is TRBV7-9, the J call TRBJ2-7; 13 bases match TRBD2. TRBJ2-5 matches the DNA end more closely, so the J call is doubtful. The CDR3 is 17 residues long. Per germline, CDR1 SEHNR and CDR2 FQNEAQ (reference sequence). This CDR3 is CASSLVLGLAGVETQYF. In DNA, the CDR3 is TGTGCCAGCAGCTTGGTTTTAGGACTAGCGGGAGTAGAGACCCAGTACTTC.

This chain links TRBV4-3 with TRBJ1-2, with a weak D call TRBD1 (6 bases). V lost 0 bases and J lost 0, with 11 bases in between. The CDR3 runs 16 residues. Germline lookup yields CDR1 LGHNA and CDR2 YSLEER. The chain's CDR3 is CASSQDHGGANYGYTF. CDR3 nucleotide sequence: TGCGCCAGCAGCCAAGATCACGGGGGCGCTAACTATGGCTACACCTTC.

The CDR3 DNA follows: TGTGCCAGCAGTCAACAGGGAAAGTATCAGCCCCAGCATTTT. This gives the protein CASSQQGKYQPQHF. The gene calls are TRBV28 and TRBJ1-5, with a possible D match to TRBD1 (6 bases). Between the trimmed V and J ends, which lost 5 bases and 5 bases, there was a span of 13 bases. This CDR3 contains 14 residues. Looked up from germline, CDR1 is MDHEN and CDR2 is SYDVKM.

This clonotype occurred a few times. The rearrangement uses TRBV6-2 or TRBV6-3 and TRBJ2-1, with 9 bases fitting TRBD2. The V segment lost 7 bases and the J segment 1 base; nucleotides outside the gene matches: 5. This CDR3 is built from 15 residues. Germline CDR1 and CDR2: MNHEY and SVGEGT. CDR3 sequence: CASNQAGGSYNEQFF. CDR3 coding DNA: TGTGCCAGCAACCAAGCGGGAGGTTCCTACAATGAGCAGTTCTTC.

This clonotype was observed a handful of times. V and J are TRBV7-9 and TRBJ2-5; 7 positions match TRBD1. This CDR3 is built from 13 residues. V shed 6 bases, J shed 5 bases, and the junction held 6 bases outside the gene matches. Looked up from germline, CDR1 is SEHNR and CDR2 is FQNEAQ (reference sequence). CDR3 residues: CASRETGYETQYF. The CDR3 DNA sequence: TGTGCCAGCAGAGAGACAGGGTACGAGACCCAGTACTTC. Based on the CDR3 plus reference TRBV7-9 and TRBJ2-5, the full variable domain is DTGVSQNPRHKITKRGQNVTFRCDPISEHNRLYWYRQTLGQGPEFLTYFQNEAQLEKSRLLSDRFSAERPKGSFSTLEIQRTEQGDSAMYLCASRETGYETQYFGPGTRLLVL.

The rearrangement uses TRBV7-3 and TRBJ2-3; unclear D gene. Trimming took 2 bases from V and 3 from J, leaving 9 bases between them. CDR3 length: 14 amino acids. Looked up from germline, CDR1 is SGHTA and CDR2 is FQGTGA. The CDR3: CASSLRYPTDTQYF. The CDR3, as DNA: TGTGCCAGCAGCTTACGGTACCCAACAGATACGCAGTATTTT. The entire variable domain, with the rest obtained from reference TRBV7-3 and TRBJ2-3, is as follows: GAGVSQTPSNKVTEKGKYVELRCDPISGHTALYWYRQSLGQGPEFLIYFQGTGAADDSGLPNDRFFAVRPEGSVSTLKIQRTERGDSAVYLCASSLRYPTDTQYFGPGTRLTVL.

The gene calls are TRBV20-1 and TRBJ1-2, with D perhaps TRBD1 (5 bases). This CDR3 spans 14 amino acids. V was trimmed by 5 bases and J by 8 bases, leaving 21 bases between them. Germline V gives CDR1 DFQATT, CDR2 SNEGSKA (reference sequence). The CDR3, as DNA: TGCAGTGCTTTTCTGGCCCGGGGCATAGGCGGCTACACCTTC. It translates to CSAFLARGIGGYTF.